The rows below give T cell receptor beta chains drawn from one sample of a study of beta chain features in type 1 diabetes. Assay: immunoSEQ multiplex PCR; the TCRdb copy retains only in-frame clones and omits some. The table has roughly 250,000 clones, about 9.3% seen once. The material sequenced was naive CD4+ T cells from blood. All receptors come from a woman between 18 and 29 years old in good health. Each CDR3 is given with its conserved first and last residue. The order of the fields is J gene, D gene, clone size, V gene, CDR3 protein, CDR3 DNA. A D gene is named only where the DNA matches it firmly. For some rows the clone size is stated as once, few or many, or as a class when expanded; others skip it.

TRBJ1-1 NA NA TRBV5-1 CASSLGEVNTEAFF TGCGCCAGCAGCTTGGGGGAGGTGAACACTGAAGCTTTCTTT
TRBJ2-7 NA NA TRBV6-5 CASSYSRASSYEQYF TGTGCCAGCAGTTACTCCAGGGCCAGCTCCTACGAGCAGTACTTC
TRBJ2-5 TRBD1 few TRBV23-1 CASSRGTQGARVGETQYF TGCGCCAGCAGTCGGGGGACACAGGGGGCAAGGGTAGGAGAGACCCAGTACTTC
TRBJ2-3 NA few TRBV7-9 CASSFGRAPADTQYF TGTGCCAGCAGCTTTGGGCGAGCCCCGGCAGATACGCAGTATTTT
TRBJ2-7 TRBD1 NA TRBV7-2 CASGYRGSSYEQYF TGTGCCAGCGGCTACAGGGGCAGCTCCTACGAGCAGTACTTC
TRBJ1-1 NA NA TRBV5-1 CASSLGAGGMNTEAFF TGCGCCAGCAGCTTGGGAGCGGGCGGGATGAACACTGAAGCTTTCTTT
TRBJ1-5 NA NA TRBV30 CAWSAGSNQPQHF TGTGCCTGGTCTGCAGGGAGCAATCAGCCCCAGCATTTT
TRBJ2-7 NA few TRBV30 CAWRSGSYEQYF TGTGCCTGGAGAAGCGGATCCTACGAGCAGTACTTC
TRBJ1-4 NA NA TRBV7-8 CASSPLQSSNEKLFF TGTGCCAGCAGCCCATTACAGAGTTCTAATGAAAAACTGTTTTTT
TRBJ2-1 TRBD2 few TRBV30 CAWSKLATEQFF TGTGCCTGGAGTAAACTAGCGACTGAGCAGTTCTTC
TRBJ2-5 NA many TRBV7-9 CASSARGLGETQYF TGTGCCAGCAGCGCTAGAGGCCTCGGAGAGACCCAGTACTTC
TRBJ2-1 NA NA TRBV5-1 CASSPLEYNEQFF TGCGCCAGCAGCCCCTTAGAGTACAATGAGCAGTTCTTC
TRBJ2-5 TRBD1 few TRBV5-1 CASSLDNRGQETQYF TGCGCCAGCAGCTTGGATAACAGGGGGCAAGAGACCCAGTACTTC
TRBJ2-7 NA NA TRBV6-5 CASSPEGGDEQYF TGTGCCAGCAGTCCGGAGGGAGGAGACGAGCAGTACTTC
TRBJ1-2 NA NA TRBV5-4 CASSLDLSPYTF TGTGCCAGCAGCTTAGATCTATCCCCCTACACCTTC
TRBJ2-2 TRBD1 NA TRBV4-1 CASSPGQANTGELFF TGCGCCAGCAGCCCGGGACAGGCGAACACCGGGGAGCTGTTTTTT
TRBJ2-1 TRBD1 NA TRBV5-6 CASSLGDRFNNEQFF TGTGCCAGCAGCTTGGGGGACAGATTCAACAATGAGCAGTTCTTC
TRBJ1-1 NA few TRBV18 CASSLGQNTEAFF TGTGCCAGCTCCCTCGGTCAGAACACTGAAGCTTTCTTT
TRBJ1-2 NA NA TRBV30 CAWSIGVYGYTF TGTGCCTGGAGTATAGGGGTCTATGGCTACACCTTC
TRBJ2-2 NA NA TRBV4-2 CASSQVRQNTGELFF TGTGCCAGCAGCCAAGTACGACAGAACACCGGGGAGCTGTTTTTT
TRBJ2-1 NA many TRBV30 CAWDDSRNNEQFF TGTGCCTGGGACGACTCTAGAAACAATGAGCAGTTCTTC
TRBJ1-5 TRBD1 NA TRBV2 CASSGTGASQPQHF TGTGCCAGCAGTGGGACAGGAGCTAGTCAGCCCCAGCATTTT